These T cell receptor beta chains were read from a single sample in a study of glioma-infiltrating T cells after dendritic cell vaccination. Generated by immunoSEQ multiplex PCR, the TCRdb table keeps only in-frame clones and is missing some. The table lists roughly 23,000 clones, 75% to 85% of them singletons, with 30% to 45% in the top ten. The specimen was blood, collected before dendritic cell vaccination. The source of these receptors is a human donor with glioblastoma. The CDR3 runs from the conserved cysteine through the conserved F or W. Fields, in order: V gene, J gene, D gene, CDR3 length, clone size, CDR3 protein, CDR3 DNA. A D gene is named only where the DNA matches it firmly. Clone size appears in some rows only: once, few, many, or a class for an expanded clone.

V gene: TRBV19
J gene: TRBJ1-1
D gene: NA
CDR3 length: 13
clone size: NA
CDR3 protein: CASSIISTDEAFF
CDR3 DNA: TGTGCCAGTAGTATAATTAGTACCGATGAAGCTTTCTTT

V gene: TRBV7-3
J gene: TRBJ2-2
D gene: NA
CDR3 length: 12
clone size: NA
CDR3 protein: CASSLQFGELFF
CDR3 DNA: TGTGCCAGCAGCTTACAGTTCGGGGAGCTGTTTTTT

V gene: TRBV6-5
J gene: TRBJ2-7
D gene: TRBD1
CDR3 length: 15
clone size: NA
CDR3 protein: CASSTRQGRGYEQYF
CDR3 DNA: TGTGCTAGCAGTACGCGACAGGGCCGGGGCTACGAGCAGTACTTC

V gene: TRBV5-6
J gene: TRBJ2-1
D gene: NA
CDR3 length: 18
clone size: NA
CDR3 protein: CASSLVFIAPSSYNEQFF
CDR3 DNA: TGTGCCAGCAGCTTGGTATTCATAGCCCCCAGCTCCTACAATGAGCAGTTCTTC

V gene: TRBV2
J gene: TRBJ1-1
D gene: NA
CDR3 length: 11
clone size: once
CDR3 protein: CASSEYSEAFF
CDR3 DNA: TGTGCCAGCAGTGAATATAGTGAAGCTTTCTTT

V gene: TRBV6-1
J gene: TRBJ2-7
D gene: NA
CDR3 length: 13
clone size: NA
CDR3 protein: CASSPVGAYEQYF
CDR3 DNA: TGTGCCAGCAGCCCCGTGGGCGCTTACGAGCAGTACTTC

V gene: TRBV9
J gene: TRBJ2-7
D gene: NA
CDR3 length: 13
clone size: NA
CDR3 protein: CASSAVGADEQYF
CDR3 DNA: TGTGCCAGCAGCGCCGTTGGGGCGGACGAGCAGTACTTC

V gene: TRBV13
J gene: TRBJ2-7
D gene: NA
CDR3 length: 14
clone size: NA
CDR3 protein: CASSTQFRSYEQYF
CDR3 DNA: TGTGCCAGCAGCACCCAGTTTCGCTCCTACGAGCAGTACTTC

V gene: TRBV10-3
J gene: TRBJ1-1
D gene: NA
CDR3 length: 14
clone size: NA
CDR3 protein: CAISGGGGNTEAFF
CDR3 DNA: TGTGCCATCAGTGGCGGGGGCGGGAACACTGAAGCTTTCTTT

V gene: TRBV5-5
J gene: TRBJ2-7
D gene: TRBD2
CDR3 length: 15
clone size: once
CDR3 protein: CASSLEGGSSYEQYF
CDR3 DNA: TGTGCCAGCAGCTTGGAGGGCGGGAGCTCCTACGAGCAGTACTTC

V gene: TRBV27
J gene: TRBJ1-1
D gene: TRBD1
CDR3 length: 14
clone size: NA
CDR3 protein: CASSVQGEVTEAFF
CDR3 DNA: TGTGCCAGCAGTGTACAGGGGGAGGTCACTGAAGCTTTCTTT

V gene: TRBV10-3
J gene: TRBJ2-7
D gene: TRBD1
CDR3 length: 16
clone size: NA
CDR3 protein: CAISEVGQGAIYEQYF
CDR3 DNA: TGTGCCATCAGTGAAGTAGGGCAGGGGGCTATATACGAGCAGTACTTC

V gene: TRBV7-8
J gene: TRBJ2-1
D gene: TRBD2
CDR3 length: 16
clone size: NA
CDR3 protein: CASSRLAGGLGNEQFF
CDR3 DNA: TGTGCCAGCAGCAGACTAGCGGGAGGGCTAGGCAATGAGCAGTTCTTC

V gene: TRBV7-2
J gene: TRBJ1-3
D gene: NA
CDR3 length: 16
clone size: NA
CDR3 protein: CASSLAKQHSGNTIYF
CDR3 DNA: TGTGCCAGCAGCTTAGCGAAACAGCACTCTGGAAACACCATATATTTT

V gene: TRBV11-1
J gene: TRBJ2-2
D gene: TRBD1
CDR3 length: 16
clone size: NA
CDR3 protein: CASSAGTGLDTGELFF
CDR3 DNA: TGTGCCAGCAGCGCGGGGACAGGGTTGGACACCGGGGAGCTGTTTTTT

V gene: TRBV9
J gene: TRBJ1-2
D gene: TRBD1
CDR3 length: 17
clone size: few
CDR3 protein: CASSADVRGVDNYGYTF
CDR3 DNA: TGTGCCAGCAGCGCTGATGTCAGGGGGGTAGACAACTATGGCTACACCTTC

V gene: TRBV7-2
J gene: TRBJ1-5
D gene: NA
CDR3 length: 12
clone size: NA
CDR3 protein: CASSLIGQPQHF
CDR3 DNA: TGTGCCAGCAGCTTAATCGGGCAGCCCCAGCATTTT

V gene: TRBV9
J gene: TRBJ2-5
D gene: NA
CDR3 length: 16
clone size: NA
CDR3 protein: CASSVEATAGYKAQYF
CDR3 DNA: TGTGCCAGCAGCGTAGAAGCAACAGCAGGTTATAAGGCCCAGTACTTC

V gene: TRBV15
J gene: TRBJ2-1
D gene: NA
CDR3 length: 16
clone size: NA
CDR3 protein: CATSRGGRAPNNEQFF
CDR3 DNA: TGTGCCACCAGCAGGGGGGGGCGAGCCCCCAACAATGAGCAGTTCTTC

V gene: TRBV7-3
J gene: TRBJ1-2
D gene: TRBD1
CDR3 length: 15
clone size: once
CDR3 protein: CASSSGTGIFYGYTF
CDR3 DNA: TGTGCCAGCAGCTCCGGGACAGGGATATTCTATGGCTACACCTTC

V gene: TRBV6-6
J gene: TRBJ2-7
D gene: TRBD2
CDR3 length: 13
clone size: NA
CDR3 protein: CASSKREGYEQYF
CDR3 DNA: TGTGCCAGCAGTAAGCGGGAGGGGTACGAGCAGTACTTC

V gene: TRBV13
J gene: TRBJ2-6
D gene: NA
CDR3 length: 15
clone size: NA
CDR3 protein: CASSSGSSGANVLTF
CDR3 DNA: TGTGCCAGCAGCTCAGGGAGCTCTGGGGCCAACGTCCTGACTTTC

V gene: TRBV7-9
J gene: TRBJ1-1
D gene: TRBD1
CDR3 length: 14
clone size: NA
CDR3 protein: CASSLTGVMTEAFF
CDR3 DNA: TGTGCCAGCAGCTTAACAGGGGTAATGACTGAAGCTTTCTTT

V gene: TRBV7-2
J gene: TRBJ2-1
D gene: NA
CDR3 length: 15
clone size: NA
CDR3 protein: CASSPSLYVYNEQFF
CDR3 DNA: TGTGCCAGCAGCCCCTCCCTCTATGTTTACAATGAGCAGTTCTTC

V gene: TRBV5-6
J gene: TRBJ1-1
D gene: NA
CDR3 length: 13
clone size: NA
CDR3 protein: CASSLTRYTEAFF
CDR3 DNA: TGTGCCAGCAGCTTGACGCGGTACACTGAAGCTTTCTTT

V gene: TRBV6-6
J gene: TRBJ2-6
D gene: TRBD1
CDR3 length: 15
clone size: few
CDR3 protein: CASRTGGSGANVLTF
CDR3 DNA: TGTGCCAGCCGGACAGGGGGCTCTGGGGCCAACGTCCTGACTTTC

V gene: TRBV6-1
J gene: TRBJ2-1
D gene: TRBD2
CDR3 length: 15
clone size: few
CDR3 protein: CASRTGLAGYNEQFF
CDR3 DNA: TGTGCCAGCAGGACGGGACTAGCGGGCTACAATGAGCAGTTCTTC

V gene: TRBV6-6
J gene: TRBJ2-1
D gene: NA
CDR3 length: 13
clone size: few
CDR3 protein: CASSRTTFDEQFF
CDR3 DNA: TGTGCCAGCAGCCGGACTACTTTCGATGAGCAGTTCTTC

V gene: TRBV16
J gene: TRBJ2-1
D gene: NA
CDR3 length: 15
clone size: NA
CDR3 protein: CASSQATVSYNEQFF
CDR3 DNA: TGTGCCAGCAGCCAGGCGACAGTCTCCTACAATGAGCAGTTCTTC

V gene: TRBV7-9
J gene: TRBJ2-7
D gene: TRBD1
CDR3 length: 15
clone size: NA
CDR3 protein: CASSSKDRAAGEQYF
CDR3 DNA: TGTGCCAGCAGCTCCAAGGACAGGGCAGCAGGGGAGCAGTACTTC

V gene: TRBV27
J gene: TRBJ2-7
D gene: TRBD1
CDR3 length: 13
clone size: NA
CDR3 protein: CASSFADRDEQYF
CDR3 DNA: TGTGCCAGCAGTTTTGCCGACAGGGACGAGCAGTACTTC

V gene: TRBV5-8
J gene: TRBJ2-7
D gene: TRBD2
CDR3 length: 14
clone size: NA
CDR3 protein: CASSLLTSRYEQYF
CDR3 DNA: TGTGCCAGCAGCTTATTGACTAGCAGATACGAGCAGTACTTC

V gene: TRBV15
J gene: TRBJ2-7
D gene: NA
CDR3 length: 16
clone size: NA
CDR3 protein: CATSTGLRTRDYEQYF
CDR3 DNA: TGTGCCACCAGCACGGGACTGCGGACTCGAGACTACGAGCAGTACTTC

V gene: TRBV7-6
J gene: TRBJ2-5
D gene: NA
CDR3 length: 13
clone size: NA
CDR3 protein: CASSARQTETQYF
CDR3 DNA: TGTGCCAGCAGCGCCCGACAGACGGAGACCCAGTACTTC

V gene: TRBV6-4
J gene: TRBJ2-2
D gene: TRBD2
CDR3 length: 16
clone size: NA
CDR3 protein: CASSDSTSGSTGELFF
CDR3 DNA: TGTGCCAGCAGTGACTCGACTAGCGGGAGCACCGGGGAGCTGTTTTTT

V gene: TRBV5-1
J gene: TRBJ1-6
D gene: TRBD1
CDR3 length: 15
clone size: NA
CDR3 protein: CASSLEGDSYSPLHF
CDR3 DNA: TGCGCCAGCAGCTTGGAGGGGGACAGTTATTCACCCCTCCACTTT

V gene: TRBV6-6
J gene: TRBJ2-7
D gene: NA
CDR3 length: 14
clone size: NA
CDR3 protein: CASSFSESTYEQYF
CDR3 DNA: TGTGCCAGCAGTTTCAGCGAGAGCACTTACGAGCAGTACTTC

V gene: TRBV6-5
J gene: TRBJ2-7
D gene: TRBD2
CDR3 length: 14
clone size: NA
CDR3 protein: CASSDTSGRYEQYF
CDR3 DNA: TGTGCCAGCAGTGACACTAGCGGGAGATACGAGCAGTACTTC

V gene: TRBV2
J gene: TRBJ1-5
D gene: NA
CDR3 length: 15
clone size: once
CDR3 protein: CASSREGGINQPQHF
CDR3 DNA: TGTGCCAGCAGTCGAGAGGGGGGGATTAATCAGCCCCAGCATTTT

V gene: TRBV28
J gene: TRBJ2-7
D gene: TRBD2
CDR3 length: 14
clone size: NA
CDR3 protein: CASTRAGVSYEQYF
CDR3 DNA: TGTGCCAGCACTCGAGCGGGAGTCTCCTACGAGCAGTACTTC

V gene: TRBV21-1
J gene: TRBJ1-1
D gene: NA
CDR3 length: 17
clone size: NA
CDR3 protein: CASSKRLVDRANTEAFF
CDR3 DNA: TGTGCCAGCAGCAAACGCCTCGTGGACAGAGCAAACACTGAAGCTTTCTTT

V gene: TRBV5-4
J gene: TRBJ2-3
D gene: NA
CDR3 length: 15
clone size: NA
CDR3 protein: CASSLAGRVADTQYF
CDR3 DNA: TGTGCCAGCAGCTTGGCCGGGAGAGTCGCAGATACGCAGTATTTT

V gene: TRBV7-8
J gene: TRBJ2-7
D gene: NA
CDR3 length: 14
clone size: few
CDR3 protein: CASSTTRRSYEQYF
CDR3 DNA: TGTGCCAGCAGCACGACTAGAAGGTCCTACGAGCAGTACTTC

V gene: TRBV9
J gene: TRBJ2-3
D gene: TRBD2
CDR3 length: 15
clone size: NA
CDR3 protein: CASSVVSGGLPAQYF
CDR3 DNA: TGTGCCAGCAGCGTAGTAAGCGGGGGCCTTCCTGCGCAGTATTTT